These T cell receptor beta chains were read from a single sample in a study of T cell changes during pregnancy in multiple sclerosis. The method was immunoSEQ multiplex PCR; TCRdb's version includes in-frame clones alone and lacks a portion of them. The profile shows 55,000 to 85,000 clones, 80% to 95% of them singletons. Sequenced material: peripheral blood, taken in the second trimester of pregnancy. These receptors originate from a female donor with multiple sclerosis, enrolled in a pregnancy study. Each CDR3 is given with its conserved first and last residue. The D gene is left open where the match is weak. For some rows the clone size is stated as once, few or many, or as a class when expanded; others skip it.

V gene	clone size	J gene	D gene	CDR3 protein	CDR3 DNA
TRBV2	NA	TRBJ2-5	NA	CASGGRGETQYF	TGTGCCAGCGGGGGCCGCGGGGAGACCCAGTACTTC
TRBV9	NA	TRBJ2-7	TRBD1	CASSATGTGDEQYF	TGTGCCAGCAGCGCAACCGGGACAGGGGACGAGCAGTACTTC
TRBV27	NA	TRBJ2-2	TRBD2	CASSLAGVSGELFF	TGTGCCAGCAGTTTAGCGGGGGTTTCCGGGGAGCTGTTTTTT
TRBV4-2	NA	TRBJ1-1	NA	CASSPRRRARHTEAFF	TGTGCCAGCAGCCCCAGGCGGAGGGCGAGGCACACTGAAGCTTTCTTT
TRBV2	NA	TRBJ2-3	TRBD2	CASSGSGTSTGRDTQYF	TGTGCCAGCAGCGGATCCGGGACTAGCACCGGCAGAGATACGCAGTATTTT
TRBV7-3	NA	TRBJ2-2	TRBD1	CASSSKGQGVTGELFF	TGTGCCAGCAGCTCCAAAGGACAGGGGGTCACCGGGGAGCTGTTTTTT
TRBV28	NA	TRBJ1-2	TRBD1	CASSLGEGQGGHGYTF	TGTGCCAGCAGTTTAGGTGAAGGACAGGGGGGCCATGGCTACACCTTC
TRBV19	NA	TRBJ2-3	TRBD2	CASLAGGTDTQYF	TGTGCCAGCCTAGCGGGGGGCACAGATACGCAGTATTTT
TRBV9	NA	TRBJ2-2	NA	CASSFMTGGTGELFF	TGTGCCAGCAGCTTTATGACAGGCGGCACCGGGGAGCTGTTTTTT
TRBV7-6	NA	TRBJ2-1	NA	CASSYDTNNEQFF	TGTGCCAGCAGCTATGACACGAACAATGAGCAGTTCTTC
TRBV5-1	NA	TRBJ1-2	NA	CASSLGTMGSGYTF	TGCGCCAGCAGCTTGGGGACTATGGGGTCTGGCTACACCTTC
TRBV18	NA	TRBJ2-1	NA	CASSPNRDEQFF	TGTGCCAGCTCACCAAACCGGGATGAGCAGTTCTTC
TRBV4-1	NA	TRBJ2-1	TRBD2	CASSQGGRLAGEQFF	TGCGCCAGCAGCCAAGGAGGGCGACTAGCGGGTGAGCAGTTCTTC
TRBV6-1	NA	TRBJ2-7	NA	CASSARGASYEQYF	TGTGCCAGCAGTGCCAGGGGGGCTTCCTACGAGCAGTACTTC
TRBV19	NA	TRBJ2-5	NA	CASSPWDSQETQYF	TGTGCCAGTAGTCCTTGGGACTCACAAGAGACCCAGTACTTC
TRBV18	NA	TRBJ1-1	NA	CASSLDTLGTEAFF	TGTGCCAGCTCACTGGACACTCTGGGCACTGAAGCTTTCTTT
TRBV5-4	NA	TRBJ2-4	NA	CASSLQGAKNIQYF	TGTGCCAGCAGCTTGCAGGGGGCCAAAAACATTCAGTACTTC
TRBV6-5	NA	TRBJ2-1	NA	CASSYLGGDNEQFF	TGTGCCAGCAGTTACTTAGGGGGTGACAATGAGCAGTTCTTC
TRBV15	NA	TRBJ2-2	NA	CATTRGSFTGELFF	TGTGCCACCACCCGGGGATCCTTCACCGGGGAGCTGTTTTTT
TRBV28	few	TRBJ1-2	TRBD1	CASSGGQNYGYTF	TGTGCCAGCAGTGGGGGACAGAACTATGGCTACACCTTC
TRBV5-4	NA	TRBJ1-2	NA	CASSLQGGGNYGYTF	TGTGCCAGCAGCTTGCAGGGAGGCGGGAACTATGGCTACACCTTC
TRBV19	NA	TRBJ2-1	TRBD2	CASSPGTSGRLVRSYNEQFF	TGTGCCAGTAGTCCAGGGACTAGCGGGAGGCTCGTTAGGTCCTACAATGAGCAGTTCTTC